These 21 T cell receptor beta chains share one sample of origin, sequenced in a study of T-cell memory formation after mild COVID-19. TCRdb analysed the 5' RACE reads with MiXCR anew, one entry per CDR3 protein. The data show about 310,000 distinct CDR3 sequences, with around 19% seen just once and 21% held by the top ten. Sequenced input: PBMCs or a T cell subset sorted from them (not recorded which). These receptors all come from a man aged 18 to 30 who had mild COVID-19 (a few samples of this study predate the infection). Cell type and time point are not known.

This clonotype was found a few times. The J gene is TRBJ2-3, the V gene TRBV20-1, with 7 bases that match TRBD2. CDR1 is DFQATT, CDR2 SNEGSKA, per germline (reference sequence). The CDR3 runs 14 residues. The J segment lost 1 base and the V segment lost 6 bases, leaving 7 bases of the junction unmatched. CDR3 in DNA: TGCAGTGCCGGGGGAGGGATCGGCACAGATACGCAGTATTTT. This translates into CSAGGGIGTDTQYF.

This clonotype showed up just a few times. CDR3 residues: CASSEASGGTGELFF. In DNA, the CDR3 is TGTGCCAGCAGTGAAGCTAGCGGGGGAACCGGGGAGCTGTTTTTT. This rearrangement joins TRBV25-1 to TRBJ2-2; TRBD2 matches 10 bases. The V and J ends lost 2 bases and 5 bases, in that order; junction bases with no gene match: 2. CDR1 MGHDK and CDR2 SYGVNS come from the germline V gene. The length of the CDR3 is 15 residues.

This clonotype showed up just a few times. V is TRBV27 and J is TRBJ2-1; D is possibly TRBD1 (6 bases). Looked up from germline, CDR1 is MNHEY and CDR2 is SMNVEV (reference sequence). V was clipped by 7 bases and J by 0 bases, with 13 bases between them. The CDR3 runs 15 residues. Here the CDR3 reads CASNGQLSSYNEQFF. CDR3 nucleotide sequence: TGTGCCAGCAACGGACAGTTAAGCTCCTACAATGAGCAGTTCTTC.

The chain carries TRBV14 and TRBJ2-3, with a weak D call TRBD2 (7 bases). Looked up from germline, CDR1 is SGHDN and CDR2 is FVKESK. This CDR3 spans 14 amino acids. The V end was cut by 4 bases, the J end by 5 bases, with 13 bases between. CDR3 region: CASSRGGALDTQYF. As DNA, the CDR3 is TGTGCCAGCAGCCGTGGGGGGGCCTTAGATACGCAGTATTTT.

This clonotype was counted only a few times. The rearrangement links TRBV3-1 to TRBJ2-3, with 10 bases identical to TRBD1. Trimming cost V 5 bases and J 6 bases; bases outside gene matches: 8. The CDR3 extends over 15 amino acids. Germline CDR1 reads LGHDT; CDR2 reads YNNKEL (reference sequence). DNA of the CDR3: TGTGCCAGCAGCGACCGGGACAGGGGTGCGGATACGCAGTATTTT. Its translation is CASSDRDRGADTQYF.

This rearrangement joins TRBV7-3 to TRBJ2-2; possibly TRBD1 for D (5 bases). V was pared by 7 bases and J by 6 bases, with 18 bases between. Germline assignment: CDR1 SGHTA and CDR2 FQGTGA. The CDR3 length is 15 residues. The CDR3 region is CASTAGQGWAGELFF. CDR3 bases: TGTGCCAGCACCGCAGGGCAGGGTTGGGCCGGGGAGCTGTTTTTT. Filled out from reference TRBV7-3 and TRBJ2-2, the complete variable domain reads GAGVSQTPSNKVTEKGKYVELRCDPISGHTALYWYRQSLGQGPEFLIYFQGTGAADDSGLPNDRFFAVRPEGSVSTLKIQRTERGDSAVYLCASTAGQGWAGELFFGEGSRLTVL.

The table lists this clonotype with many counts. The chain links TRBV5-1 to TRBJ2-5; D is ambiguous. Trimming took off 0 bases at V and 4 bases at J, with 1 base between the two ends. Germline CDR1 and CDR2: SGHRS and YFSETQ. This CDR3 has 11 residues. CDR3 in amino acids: CASSLVETQYF. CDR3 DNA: TGCGCCAGCAGCTTGGTAGAGACCCAGTACTTC.

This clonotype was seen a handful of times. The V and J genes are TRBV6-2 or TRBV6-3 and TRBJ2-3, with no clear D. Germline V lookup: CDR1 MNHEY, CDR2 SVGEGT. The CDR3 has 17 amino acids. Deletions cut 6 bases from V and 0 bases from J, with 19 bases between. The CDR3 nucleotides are TGTGCCAGCAGCCGCCGGGCTCACACACGGAGCACAGATACGCAGTATTTT. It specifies CASSRRAHTRSTDTQYF.

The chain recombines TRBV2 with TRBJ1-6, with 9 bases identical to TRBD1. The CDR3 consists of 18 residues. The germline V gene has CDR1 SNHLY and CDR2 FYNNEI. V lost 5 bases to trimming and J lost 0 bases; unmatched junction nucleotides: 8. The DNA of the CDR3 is TGTGCCAGCAGTCGTTCCGGGACAGGGAGCTCCTATAATTCACCCCTCCACTTT. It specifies CASSRSGTGSSYNSPLHF. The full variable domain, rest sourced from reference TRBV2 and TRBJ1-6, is EPEVTQTPSHQVTQMGQEVILRCVPISNHLYFYWYRQILGQKVEFLVSFYNNEISEKSEIFDDQFSVERPDGSNFTLKIRSTKLEDSAMYFCASSRSGTGSSYNSPLHFGNGTRLTVT.

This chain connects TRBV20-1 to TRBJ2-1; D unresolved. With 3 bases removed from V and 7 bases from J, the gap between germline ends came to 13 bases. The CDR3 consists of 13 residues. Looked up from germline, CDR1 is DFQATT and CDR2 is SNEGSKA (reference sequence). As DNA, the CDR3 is TGCAGTGCTAGGGTGTGGGGTTGGAATGAGCAGTTCTTC. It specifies CSARVWGWNEQFF.

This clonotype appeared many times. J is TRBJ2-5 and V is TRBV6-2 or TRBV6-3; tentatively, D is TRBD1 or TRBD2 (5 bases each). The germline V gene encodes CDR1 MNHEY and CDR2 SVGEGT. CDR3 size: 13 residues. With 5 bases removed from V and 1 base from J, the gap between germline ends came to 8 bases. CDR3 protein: CASSDGAQETQYF. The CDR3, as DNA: TGTGCCAGCAGTGACGGGGCCCAAGAGACCCAGTACTTC.

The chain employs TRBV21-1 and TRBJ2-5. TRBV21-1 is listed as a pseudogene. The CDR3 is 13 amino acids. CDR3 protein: CASSKVCSETQYF. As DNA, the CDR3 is TGTGCCAGCAGCAAAGTGTGTAGCGAGACCCAGTACTTC.

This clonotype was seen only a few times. CDR3 sequence: CSAREPGRINQPQHF. In DNA form, the CDR3 reads TGCAGTGCTAGGGAGCCGGGACGGATTAATCAGCCCCAGCATTTT. This chain connects TRBV20-1 to TRBJ1-5; D is perhaps TRBD1 (5 bases). The ends were cut back, 3 bases at V and 4 bases at J, with 16 bases in the middle. The CDR3 is made up of 15 amino acids. Germline loops: CDR1 DFQATT, CDR2 SNEGSKA (reference sequence).

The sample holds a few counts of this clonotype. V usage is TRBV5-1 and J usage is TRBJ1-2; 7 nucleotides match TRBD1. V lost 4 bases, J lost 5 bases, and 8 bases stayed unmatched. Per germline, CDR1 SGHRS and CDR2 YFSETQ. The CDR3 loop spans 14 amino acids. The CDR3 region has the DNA TGCGCCAGCAGCCCGGGACAGCTCGGGTATGGCTACACCTTC. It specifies CASSPGQLGYGYTF. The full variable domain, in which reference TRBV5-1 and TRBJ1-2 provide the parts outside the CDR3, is KAGVTQTPRYLIKTRGQQVTLSCSPISGHRSVSWYQQTPGQGLQFLFEYFSETQRNKGNFPGRFSGRQFSNSRSEMNVSTLELGDSALYLCASSPGQLGYGYTFGSGTRLTVV.

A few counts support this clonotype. CDR3 nucleotide sequence: TGTGCCATCAGTGAAGTATTGCCCGGGGAGCTGTTTTTT. Its protein is CAISEVLPGELFF. The chain recombines TRBV10-3 with TRBJ2-2; D unclear. The germline V and J ends were trimmed by 3 bases and 6 bases, with 8 bases remaining between them. The CDR3 has 13 amino acids. The germline V gene encodes CDR1 ENHRY and CDR2 SYGVKD.

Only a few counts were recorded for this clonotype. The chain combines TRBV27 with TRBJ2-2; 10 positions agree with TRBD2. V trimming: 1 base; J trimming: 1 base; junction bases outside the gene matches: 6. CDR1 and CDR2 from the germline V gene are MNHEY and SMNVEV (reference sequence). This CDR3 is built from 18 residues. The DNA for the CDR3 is TGTGCCAGCAGTTTATTGATTAGCGGGGGGTTGAACACCGGGGAGCTGTTTTTT. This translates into CASSLLISGGLNTGELFF.

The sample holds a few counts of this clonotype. For the CDR3, the DNA is TGCGCCAGCAGCTGGTTCGGGACAGGGGGGACCTACGAGCAGTACTTC. Translation: CASSWFGTGGTYEQYF. This chain uses TRBV5-1 with TRBJ2-7; the match to TRBD1 covers 11 bases. V shed 3 bases, J shed 2 bases, and the junction held 7 bases outside the gene matches. This CDR3 comprises 16 residues. Germline CDR1 and CDR2: SGHRS and YFSETQ.

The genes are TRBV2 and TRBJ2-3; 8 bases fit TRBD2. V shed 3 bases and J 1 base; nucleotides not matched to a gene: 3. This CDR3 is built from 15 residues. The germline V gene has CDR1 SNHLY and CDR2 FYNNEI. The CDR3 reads CASSEAGGGTDTQYF. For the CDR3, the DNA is TGTGCCAGCAGTGAGGCGGGGGGCGGCACAGATACGCAGTATTTT.

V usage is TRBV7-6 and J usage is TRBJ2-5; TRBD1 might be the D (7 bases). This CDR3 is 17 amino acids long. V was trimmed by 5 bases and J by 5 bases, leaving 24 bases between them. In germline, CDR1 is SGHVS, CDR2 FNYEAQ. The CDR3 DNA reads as TGTGCCAGCAGCCCGAGGGCGGAGGGGGCATCCTGGGAGACCCAGTACTTC. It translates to CASSPRAEGASWETQYF.

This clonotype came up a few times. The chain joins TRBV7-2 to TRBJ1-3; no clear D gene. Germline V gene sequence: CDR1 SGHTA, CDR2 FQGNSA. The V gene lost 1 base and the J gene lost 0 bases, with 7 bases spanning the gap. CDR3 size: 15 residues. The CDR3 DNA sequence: TGTGCCAGCAGCTTAGGGTACTCCTCTGGAAACACCATATATTTT. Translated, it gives CASSLGYSSGNTIYF.

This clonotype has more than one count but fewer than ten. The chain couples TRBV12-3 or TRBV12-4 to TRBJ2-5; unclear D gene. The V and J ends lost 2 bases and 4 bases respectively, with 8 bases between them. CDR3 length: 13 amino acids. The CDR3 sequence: CASSLQAPETQYF. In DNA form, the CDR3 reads TGTGCCAGCAGTTTACAGGCTCCAGAGACCCAGTACTTC.